A single sample gave rise to the 32 T cell receptor beta chains below, sequenced in a study of T cells after yellow fever vaccination. MiXCR, run by TCRdb on the 5' RACE reads, gives a single entry per CDR3 protein. The table has about 120,000 distinct CDR3 sequences, about 8.4% seen once; the top ten hold about 40%. Material: CD8+ T cells sorted from PBMCs, obtained on the day of the yellow fever booster vaccination. The source of these receptors is a man in his late teens or twenties who received the YFV17D yellow fever vaccine.

This clonotype was recorded a few times. The gene calls are TRBV10-3 and TRBJ2-4, with D perhaps matching TRBD1 (6 bases). The CDR3 consists of 16 residues. CDR1 is ENHRY and CDR2 is SYGVKD in the germline V gene. The V end lost 0 bases, the J end lost 8 bases, and 17 bases lay between the germline ends. The chain's CDR3 is CAISESLASSGDIQYF. CDR3 nucleotide sequence: TGTGCCATCAGTGAGTCGTTAGCCAGCTCAGGGGACATTCAGTACTTC.

V usage is TRBV6-6 and J usage is TRBJ2-7; 7 bases align to TRBD1. Germline lookup yields CDR1 MNHNY and CDR2 SVGAGI (reference sequence). The CDR3 has 17 residues. Unmatched junction bases numbered 12, after V lost 0 bases and J lost 4 bases. DNA of the CDR3: TGTGCCAGCAGTTACTCGTTAGGGACAGAGGTTCCTTACGAGCAGTACGTC. As protein: CASSYSLGTEVPYEQYV.

This sequence joins TRBV7-6 and TRBJ2-7, with D possibly matching TRBD1 (6 bases). From germline, CDR1 is SGHVS and CDR2 FNYEAQ. Trimming cost V 3 bases and J 2 bases, with 8 bases left between them. This CDR3 region has 13 residues. The DNA for the CDR3 is TGTGCCAGCAGCTTCCCAGGGGCCTACGAGCAGTACTTC. Its protein is CASSFPGAYEQYF.

The rearrangement joins TRBV20-1 to TRBJ1-2, with D perhaps matching TRBD1 (6 bases). The length of the CDR3 is 16 residues. Germline CDR1 and CDR2: DFQATT and SNEGSKA (reference sequence). In nucleotides, the CDR3 is TGCAGCGCCCAGCTTAAGGGCGGAGGGGGTCTTGGCGGCTACACCTTC. Protein product: CSAQLKGGGGLGGYTF.

The V and J genes are TRBV20-1 and TRBJ1-4; the D is unclear. The V gene's germline CDR1 is DFQATT and CDR2 SNEGSKA (reference sequence). Trimming stripped 3 bases from V and 0 bases from J, with 14 bases between. This CDR3 is 16 amino acids long. The CDR3 coding sequence is TGCAGTGCTAGGAGGTTGACGGTAACAACTAATGAAAAACTGTTTTTT. Protein sequence: CSARRLTVTTNEKLFF.

This clonotype has a handful of counts. This CDR3 is CASSLTIPSTEAFF. The CDR3 coding sequence is TGTGCCAGCAGCCTGACAATCCCCAGCACTGAAGCTTTCTTT. The genes are TRBV12-3 or TRBV12-4 and TRBJ1-1; D uncertain. Trimming removed 6 bases from V and 4 bases from J, with 15 bases in between. This CDR3 spans 14 amino acids.

The chain couples TRBV30 to TRBJ1-2; D not resolved. This CDR3 has 11 residues. Trimming took 1 base from V and 4 from J, leaving 4 bases between them. Germline V lookup: CDR1 GTSNPN, CDR2 SVGIG (reference sequence). The CDR3 region is CAWSEGYGYTF. DNA of the CDR3: TGTGCCTGGAGTGAAGGCTATGGCTACACCTTC.

V gene TRBV6-5 combines with J gene TRBJ1-1; D is uncertain. The ends were cut back, 0 bases at V and 5 bases at J, with 7 bases in the middle. Germline loops: CDR1 MNHEY, CDR2 SVGAGI. The CDR3 is 13 amino acids. The CDR3 protein is CASSYSLGTEAFF. In nucleotides, the CDR3 is TGTGCCAGCAGTTACTCGCTGGGAACTGAAGCTTTCTTT.

The rearrangement joins TRBV4-3 to TRBJ1-1; TRBD1 agrees at 7 bases. CDR1 is LGHNA, CDR2 YSLEER, per germline. CDR3 length equals 15 residues. Trimming cost V 1 base and J 4 bases; bases outside gene matches: 6. In nucleotides, the CDR3 is TGCGCCAGCAGCCAAGTTCCAGGGGGGGCCACTGAAGCTTTCTTT. This gives the protein CASSQVPGGATEAFF.

On this clonotype: A read error may explain this, as a much larger clone is one base away. CDR3 coding DNA: TGCGCCGGCAGCCAAGATAGAGGGAGGTCCGGGGAGCTGTTTTTT. Translated, it gives CAGSQDRGRSGELFF. V gene TRBV4-3 combines with J gene TRBJ2-2; D possibly corresponds to TRBD2 (6 bases). Germline CDR1 LGHNA, CDR2 YSLEER. The length of the CDR3 is 15 residues.

The rearrangement links TRBV29-1 to TRBJ2-7, with 12 bases lining up with TRBD1. The V segment lost 7 bases and the J segment 0 bases; nucleotides outside the gene matches: 22. The CDR3 length is 20 residues. The germline V gene has CDR1 SQVTM and CDR2 ANQGSEA. The CDR3 DNA reads as TGCAGCGCCGCAGGCGCCGGGACAGGGGGCCTAACAGGTTACTCCTACGAGCAGTACTTC. It translates to CSAAGAGTGGLTGYSYEQYF.

The CDR3, as DNA: TGTGCCAGCAGTTACTCCCTCGGCAGAAATCAGCCCCAGCATTTT. Translating it yields CASSYSLGRNQPQHF. The chain combines TRBV6-6 with TRBJ1-5; no firm D call. The germline gives CDR1 MNHNY, CDR2 SVGAGI (reference sequence). This CDR3 is 15 amino acids long. V was clipped by 0 bases and J by 4 bases, with 10 bases between them.

The V gene is TRBV19, the J gene TRBJ2-7; D may be TRBD1 (5 bases). Germline assignment: CDR1 LNHDA and CDR2 SQIVND (reference sequence). Trimming pared 5 bases from V and 4 bases from J, leaving 9 bases between. The CDR3 runs to 12 residues. The CDR3, as DNA: TGTGCCAGTAGTCGGACACAATACGAGCAGTACTTC. Translating gives CASSRTQYEQYF. Full variable domain (missing parts from reference TRBV19 and TRBJ2-7): DGGITQSPKYLFRKEGQNVTLSCEQNLNHDAMYWYRQDPGQGLRLIYYSQIVNDFQKGDIAEGYSVSREKKESFPLTVTSAQKNPTAFYLCASSRTQYEQYFGPGTRLTVT.

The V and J genes are TRBV11-1 and TRBJ2-7; D unresolved. Germline assignment: CDR1 SGHAT and CDR2 FQDESV (reference sequence). This CDR3 region has 15 residues. Trimming removed 1 base from V and 2 bases from J, with 12 bases in between. This CDR3 reads CASSLGYSPTYEQYF. The CDR3, as DNA: TGTGCCAGCAGCTTAGGTTACAGCCCAACCTACGAGCAGTACTTC.

DNA for the CDR3: TGTGCCAGCAGTCTGGGGGGGTCTCGGGAGCAGTACGTC. This sequence encodes CASSLGGSREQYV. The J gene is TRBJ2-7, the V gene TRBV12-3 or TRBV12-4, with TRBD2 matching over 7 bases. V trimming: 5 bases; J trimming: 7 bases; junction bases outside the gene matches: 8. This CDR3 region has 13 residues.

This chain connects TRBV6-5 to TRBJ1-2; possible D gene TRBD1, 5 bases. CDR3 length equals 15 residues. V lost 6 bases and J 3 bases, leaving 17 bases between the germline ends. Germline V gene data show CDR1 as MNHEY and CDR2 as SVGAGI. CDR3 nucleotide sequence: TGTGCCAGCAGCCCGCTTCAGGGTTTTGACTATGGCTACACCTTC. This translates into CASSPLQGFDYGYTF.

V usage is TRBV5-4 and J usage is TRBJ2-7, with TRBD1 matching 7 bases. In germline, CDR1 is SGHNT, CDR2 YYREEE (reference sequence). Trimming at V came to 0 bases and at J to 2 bases, leaving 2 bases not matched to a gene. There are 14 residues in the CDR3. The CDR3 nucleotides are TGTGCCAGCAGCTTGGAGGGGGCAACCTACGAGCAGTACTTC. Residues: CASSLEGATYEQYF.

The chain employs TRBV7-8 and TRBJ2-3; the match to TRBD1 covers 9 bases. This CDR3 comprises 19 residues. J was trimmed by 2 bases and V by 1 base; bases with no gene match: 13. Germline V gene sequence: CDR1 SGHVS, CDR2 FQNEAQ. CDR3: CASSLGWGQGSLITDTQYF. DNA of the CDR3: TGTGCCAGCAGCTTAGGGTGGGGACAGGGCTCCCTTATCACAGATACGCAGTATTTT.

This clonotype was detected a few times. The chain employs TRBV6-5 and TRBJ2-2; no reliable D call. Trimming pared 0 bases from V and 7 bases from J, leaving 6 bases between. CDR3 size: 13 residues. Germline V gene data show CDR1 as MNHEY and CDR2 as SVGAGI. The CDR3 sequence: CASSYSWGGELFF. Written as DNA, the CDR3 is TGTGCCAGCAGTTACTCTTGGGGCGGGGAGCTGTTTTTT.

This clonotype was recorded a few times. The chain couples TRBV7-6 to TRBJ1-1, with a weak D call TRBD1 (5 bases). This CDR3 has 15 residues. The germline V and J ends were trimmed by 4 bases and 2 bases, with 14 bases remaining between them. Germline V gene lookup returns CDR1 SGHVS and CDR2 FNYEAQ. This chain's CDR3 is CASSSTGTANTEAFF. CDR3 sequence (DNA): TGTGCCAGCAGCTCCACCGGGACGGCTAACACTGAAGCTTTCTTT.

This clonotype was counted ten times or more. The chain joins TRBV11-2 to TRBJ1-6; TRBD1 might be the D (5 bases). Trimming removed 0 bases at V and 10 bases at J, with 10 bases between. The CDR3 is 14 amino acids. Germline V gene sequence: CDR1 SGHAT, CDR2 FQNNGV. The CDR3 DNA sequence: TGTGCCAGCAGCTTAGACAGGGTTTTCTCACCCCTCCACTTT. Protein sequence: CASSLDRVFSPLHF.

The CDR3 DNA sequence: TGCGCCAGCAGCGCCCGACTAGCGGGGGGGCCCGGCACAGATACGCAGTATTTT. Amino acids: CASSARLAGGPGTDTQYF. The V call is TRBV5-1, the J call TRBJ2-3; 14 nucleotides line up with TRBD2. CDR3 length: 18 residues. Germline V gives CDR1 SGHRS, CDR2 YFSETQ. With 4 bases clipped from V and 1 base from J, the junction kept 8 bases outside the gene matches. Together with reference TRBV5-1 and TRBJ2-3, the CDR3 gives the full variable domain: KAGVTQTPRYLIKTRGQQVTLSCSPISGHRSVSWYQQTPGQGLQFLFEYFSETQRNKGNFPGRFSGRQFSNSRSEMNVSTLELGDSALYLCASSARLAGGPGTDTQYFGPGTRLTVL.

This clonotype appeared a few times. V gene TRBV10-3 combines with J gene TRBJ2-6; D gene uncertain. V was shortened by 9 bases and J by 0 bases, with 6 bases between the two germline ends. Germline V lookup: CDR1 ENHRY, CDR2 SYGVKD. This CDR3 has 13 residues. CDR3 residues: CAINYSGANVLTF. As DNA, the CDR3 is TGTGCCATTAACTACTCTGGGGCCAACGTCCTGACTTTC.

V usage is TRBV6-2 or TRBV6-3 and J usage is TRBJ2-7; 8 bases agree with TRBD1. The junction had 5 bases not matched to a gene; V was cut back by 3 bases and J by 4 bases. This CDR3 is 14 amino acids long. Germline assignment: CDR1 MNHEY and CDR2 SVGEGT. The CDR3 nucleotides are TGTGCCAGCAGTTATTTTGGACAGGGTTACGAGCAGTACTTC. Translated: CASSYFGQGYEQYF.

V gene TRBV24-1 combines with J gene TRBJ1-2, with 9 positions matching TRBD1. This CDR3 is built from 14 residues. The germline V gene has CDR1 KGHDR and CDR2 SFDVKD. The V and J ends lost 4 bases and 7 bases, in that order; junction bases with no gene match: 6. Here the CDR3 DNA reads TGTGCCACCAGTGAAAGACAGGGGGGATCTGGCTACACCTTC. Its translation: CATSERQGGSGYTF.

The chain combines TRBV12-3 or TRBV12-4 with TRBJ2-7; D remains ambiguous. The CDR3 covers 13 residues. Trimming pared 2 bases from V and 2 bases from J, leaving 7 bases between. The CDR3 region has the DNA TGTGCCAGCAGTTTAAGCAACCCCTACGAGCAGTACTTC. It translates to CASSLSNPYEQYF.

This chain joins TRBV6-5 and TRBJ1-4; unclear D gene. The V gene's germline CDR1 is MNHEY and CDR2 SVGAGI. The germline V and J ends were trimmed by 0 bases and 0 bases, with 8 bases remaining between them. The CDR3 loop spans 16 amino acids. The CDR3 here is CASSYSHGPTNEKLFF. The CDR3 region has the DNA TGTGCCAGCAGTTACTCCCATGGACCAACTAATGAAAAACTGTTTTTT.

This clonotype appeared many times. This rearrangement joins TRBV5-1 to TRBJ1-5, with 7 bases fitting TRBD1. This CDR3 is 14 amino acids long. Germline V gives CDR1 SGHRS, CDR2 YFSETQ. The ends lost 4 bases at V and 5 bases at J; junction bases unmatched: 6. The CDR3 sequence is CASSQWTGDQPQHF. DNA for the CDR3: TGCGCCAGCAGCCAGTGGACAGGCGATCAGCCCCAGCATTTT.

This clonotype was counted only a few times. The J gene is TRBJ1-1, the V gene TRBV5-1; a weak D match, TRBD1 (6 bases). CDR1 is SGHRS, CDR2 YFSETQ, per germline. V was pared by 5 bases and J by 2 bases, with 10 bases between. CDR3 length equals 13 residues. CDR3 amino acids: CASRYRDNTEAFF. CDR3 sequence (DNA): TGCGCCAGCAGGTACAGGGACAACACTGAAGCTTTCTTT.

This chain uses TRBV4-1 with TRBJ2-5; D uncertain. The V gene lost 4 bases and the J gene lost 3 bases, with 12 bases spanning the gap. Germline CDR1 is MGHRA and CDR2 is YSYEKL. This CDR3 spans 14 amino acids. The CDR3 reads CASSLRPTEETQYF. The CDR3 DNA sequence: TGCGCCAGCAGCCTCAGACCGACGGAAGAGACCCAGTACTTC.

This clonotype has a handful of counts. The chain carries TRBV11-2 and TRBJ1-1, with 7 bases that match TRBD1. Looked up from germline, CDR1 is SGHAT and CDR2 is FQNNGV. This CDR3 region has 15 residues. Trimming took 4 bases from V and 0 from J; bases not matched to a gene: 5. The CDR3 protein is CASSSNRGLNTEAFF. CDR3 DNA: TGTGCCAGCAGCTCTAACAGGGGATTGAACACTGAAGCTTTCTTT.

This clonotype was picked up a small number of times. V gene TRBV29-1 combines with J gene TRBJ2-7; D gene unclear. This CDR3 has 14 residues. Germline loops: CDR1 SQVTM, CDR2 ANQGSEA. The V end was cut by 4 bases, the J end by 2 bases, with 15 bases between. CDR3 DNA: TGCAGCGTTGTAGGGTTTTATGGTACCTACGAGCAGTACTTC. Amino acid sequence: CSVVGFYGTYEQYF.